Each of the 32 T cell receptor beta chains below was sequenced from the same sample in a study of control samples from healthy donors and cancer patients. The repertoire was sequenced with immunoSEQ multiplex PCR; TCRdb's copy has only in-frame clones and lacks some. This sample yields around 94,000 clones, of which 90% are seen a single time; under 4% belongs to the top ten. The sample was blood. The receptor set was obtained from a woman between 18 and 29 years old in good health.

The chain recombines TRBV3-1 (or the pseudogene TRBV3-2) with TRBJ2-7; perhaps TRBD1 as D (5 bases). Per the germline V gene, CDR1 is LGHDT and CDR2 is YNNKEL (reference sequence). With 4 bases removed from V and 5 bases from J, the gap between germline ends came to 15 bases. The CDR3 has 14 residues. CDR3 residues: CASSRTLGDDEQYF. For the CDR3, the DNA is TGTGCCAGCAGCCGGACATTGGGTGACGACGAGCAGTACTTC.

V gene TRBV5-1 combines with J gene TRBJ1-1, with a possible D match to TRBD1 (6 bases). Trimming removed 7 bases at V and 0 bases at J, with 10 bases between. This CDR3 has 13 residues. From germline, CDR1 is SGHRS and CDR2 YFSETQ. CDR3 region: CASGRDMNTEAFF. For the CDR3, the DNA is TGCGCCAGCGGACGGGACATGAACACTGAAGCTTTCTTT.

The gene calls are TRBV2 and TRBJ2-1; D is perhaps TRBD1 (5 bases). Germline-derived CDR1 and CDR2 are SNHLY and FYNNEI. The V and J ends lost 7 bases and 0 bases respectively, with 10 bases between them. The CDR3 sequence is 14 residues long. The CDR3 spells CASTDSSSYNEQFF. CDR3 in DNA: TGTGCCAGCACCGACAGTAGCTCCTACAATGAGCAGTTCTTC. Full variable domain (missing parts from reference TRBV2 and TRBJ2-1): EPEVTQTPSHQVTQMGQEVILRCVPISNHLYFYWYRQILGQKVEFLVSFYNNEISEKSEIFDDQFSVERPDGSNFTLKIRSTKLEDSAMYFCASTDSSSYNEQFFGPGTRLTVL.

This chain joins TRBV5-1 and TRBJ2-2; perhaps TRBD1 as D (6 bases). Germline CDR1 SGHRS, CDR2 YFSETQ. The CDR3 totals 16 residues. V lost 1 base and J lost 5, with 15 bases in between. CDR3 sequence: CASSLRRQDQTGELFF. The CDR3 region has the DNA TGCGCCAGCAGCTTGCGCCGACAGGACCAGACCGGGGAGCTGTTTTTT.

The CDR3 loop reads CASRLSGGAVGELFF. CDR3 nucleotide sequence: TGTGCCAGTAGATTGAGCGGGGGGGCCGTCGGGGAGCTGTTTTTT. This chain connects TRBV19 to TRBJ2-2, with 10 bases lining up with TRBD2. This CDR3 spans 15 amino acids. Per the germline V gene, CDR1 is LNHDA and CDR2 is SQIVND (reference sequence). Trimming removed 6 bases from V and 7 bases from J; junction bases left unmatched: 8.

The chain uses TRBV7-9 and TRBJ2-7, with TRBD1 matching 9 bases. This CDR3 contains 13 residues. Germline CDR1 reads SEHNR; CDR2 reads FQNEAQ (reference sequence). The J segment lost 3 bases and the V segment lost 5 bases, leaving 2 bases of the junction unmatched. Here the CDR3 reads CASSGQGSYEQYF. The DNA of the CDR3 is TGTGCCAGCAGCGGACAGGGGAGCTACGAGCAGTACTTC.

V usage is TRBV6-1 and J usage is TRBJ1-1, with D uncertain. V was trimmed by 3 bases and J by 5 bases, leaving 10 bases between them. This CDR3 spans 13 amino acids. In germline, CDR1 is MNHNS, CDR2 SASEGT. This CDR3 reads CASSDGYLTEAFF. The CDR3 coding sequence is TGTGCCAGCAGTGACGGGTACTTGACTGAAGCTTTCTTT.

The chain has TRBV19 and TRBJ1-5, with no clear D. Trimming pared 5 bases from V and 7 bases from J, leaving 12 bases between. Germline CDR1 is LNHDA and CDR2 is SQIVND (reference sequence). The CDR3 totals 13 residues. CDR3: CASSFFSGQPQHF. For the CDR3, the DNA is TGTGCCAGTAGTTTTTTTTCCGGACAGCCCCAGCATTTT. Filled out from reference TRBV19 and TRBJ1-5, the complete variable domain reads DGGITQSPKYLFRKEGQNVTLSCEQNLNHDAMYWYRQDPGQGLRLIYYSQIVNDFQKGDIAEGYSVSREKKESFPLTVTSAQKNPTAFYLCASSFFSGQPQHFGDGTRLSIL.

The chain joins TRBV21-1 to TRBJ1-5; no DNA check was done on the table's D call, TRBD1. TRBV21-1 is a recognized pseudogene. CDR3 length: 16 residues. As DNA, the CDR3 is TGTGCCAGCAGCAGCAATGCAGGGTCTAGCAATCAGCCCCAGCATTTT. As protein: CASSSNAGSSNQPQHF.

The chain joins TRBV7-9 to TRBJ2-1; the D is unclear. V was cut by 3 bases and J by 1 base, with 7 bases left in between. The CDR3 contains 14 residues. Germline assignment: CDR1 SEHNR and CDR2 FQNEAQ (reference sequence). CDR3 region: CASSFVLSYNEQFF. CDR3 sequence (DNA): TGTGCCAGCAGCTTCGTCCTTTCCTACAATGAGCAGTTCTTC.

Note on this clone: The sample holds other DNA sequences that translate to the same CDR3. V gene TRBV3-1 (or the pseudogene TRBV3-2) combines with J gene TRBJ2-2; D may be TRBD2 (7 bases). This CDR3 has 16 residues. The V and J ends lost 6 bases and 0 bases respectively, with 14 bases between them. Per germline, CDR1 LGHDT and CDR2 YNNKEL (reference sequence). CDR3 protein: CASSPGGGANTGELFF. The CDR3, as DNA: TGTGCCAGCAGTCCAGGAGGGGGGGCGAACACCGGGGAGCTGTTTTTT.

V and J are TRBV11-2 and TRBJ2-7, with a weak D call TRBD1 (6 bases). CDR1 is SGHAT and CDR2 is FQNNGV in the germline V gene. The V end lost 4 bases, the J end lost 0 bases, and 16 bases lay between the germline ends. The CDR3 consists of 16 residues. The CDR3 protein is CASSSQTGSSSYEQYF. As DNA, the CDR3 is TGTGCCAGCAGCTCCCAGACAGGATCTAGCTCCTACGAGCAGTACTTC.

V usage is TRBV5-1 and J usage is TRBJ1-4; 8 bases are a match to TRBD1. Germline lookup yields CDR1 SGHRS and CDR2 YFSETQ. J lost 1 base, V lost 4 bases, and 15 bases had no gene match. The CDR3 runs 19 residues. The CDR3 DNA follows: TGCGCCAGCAGCCCCGGACAGGGTCTGAGGATGGGAACTAATGAAAAACTGTTTTTT. Its translation: CASSPGQGLRMGTNEKLFF.

This chain connects TRBV29-1 to TRBJ1-2, with D unresolved. Germline CDR1 and CDR2: SQVTM and ANQGSEA. This CDR3 has 14 amino acids. Trimming took 1 base from V and 2 from J, leaving 11 bases between them. As DNA, the CDR3 is TGCAGCGTTGAAGCGGGGTTTGGCAACTATGGCTACACCTTC. Translating gives CSVEAGFGNYGYTF.

The chain recombines TRBV6-6 with TRBJ2-3, with D perhaps TRBD1 or TRBD2 (5 bases each). Germline lookup yields CDR1 MNHNY and CDR2 SVGAGI (reference sequence). This CDR3 comprises 16 residues. V was clipped by 2 bases and J by 14 bases, with 26 bases between them. CDR3 sequence (DNA): TGTGCCAGCAGTTACCAGGGAGAGTCAAGACGCCTTTGGCCGTATTTT. It encodes CASSYQGESRRLWPYF.

This chain joins TRBV6-1 and TRBJ2-7, with D maybe TRBD2 (7 bases). V gave up 0 bases and J gave up 3 bases, with 9 bases separating them. The CDR3 is made up of 14 amino acids. Germline CDR1 MNHNS, CDR2 SASEGT. The CDR3 sequence is CASSEAGGHYEQYF. The CDR3 nucleotides are TGTGCCAGCAGTGAAGCCGGGGGGCACTACGAGCAGTACTTC.

The rearrangement links TRBV18 to TRBJ1-3; no definite D call. V shed 3 bases and J shed 2 bases, with 8 bases lying between them. The CDR3 extends over 14 amino acids. Germline V gives CDR1 KGHSH, CDR2 LQKENI. This CDR3 reads CASSPPSPGNTIYF. CDR3 nucleotide sequence: TGTGCCAGCTCACCCCCCAGTCCTGGAAACACCATATATTTT.

In its sample, this clone was seen once. The chain couples TRBV5-1 to TRBJ1-3, with D hard to call. The CDR3 extends over 17 amino acids. Trimming stripped 4 bases from V and 0 bases from J, with 17 bases between. CDR1 and CDR2 (germline): SGHRS, YFSETQ. This chain's CDR3 is CASSEPGSAYSGNTIYF. DNA for the CDR3: TGCGCCAGCAGCGAACCTGGTTCCGCCTACTCTGGAAACACCATATATTTT.

The count of this clone is one. The genes are TRBV5-1 and TRBJ2-7, with unresolved D. Germline CDR1 reads SGHRS; CDR2 reads YFSETQ. CDR3 size: 15 residues. Trimming left V 1 base short and J 5 bases short, with 16 bases between. The CDR3 protein is CASSLYSDLRDEQYF. The CDR3 region has the DNA TGCGCCAGCAGCTTGTACAGTGACCTCCGGGACGAGCAGTACTTC.

The rearrangement joins TRBV5-1 to TRBJ1-2; 7 positions agree with TRBD1. CDR1 is SGHRS and CDR2 is YFSETQ in the germline V gene. V lost 0 bases and J lost 6; bases outside the gene matches: 2. This CDR3 is 13 amino acids long. The CDR3 here is CASSLEQGDGYTF. For the CDR3, the DNA is TGCGCCAGCAGCTTGGAGCAGGGGGATGGCTACACCTTC.

On this clone: An end of the junction differs from the germline gene, which may be a read error. The chain employs TRBV5-1 and TRBJ2-1; either TRBD1 or TRBD2 may supply D (5 bases each). This CDR3 is 13 amino acids long. CDR1 and CDR2 from the germline V gene are SGHRS and YFSETQ. This CDR3 reads CASSLESPGPKLF. CDR3 in DNA: TGCGCCAGCAGCTTGGAGAGTCCGGGGCCTAAGCTCTTC.

The chain combines TRBV5-4 with TRBJ2-2, with D tentatively TRBD1 or TRBD2 (5 bases each). The CDR3 spans 14 residues. V lost 5 bases and J lost 2, with 10 bases in between. Germline lookup yields CDR1 SGHNT and CDR2 YYREEE (reference sequence). DNA for the CDR3: TGTGCCAGCAGGGGGACCCTCAACACCGGGGAGCTGTTTTTT. Encoded protein: CASRGTLNTGELFF.

V and J are TRBV9 and TRBJ2-6; 10 bases map to TRBD1. Germline V gives CDR1 SGDLS, CDR2 YYNGEE. The CDR3 contains 16 residues. The ends lost 2 bases at V and 4 bases at J; junction bases unmatched: 3. CDR3 sequence: CASSVDRGSGANVLTF. The CDR3 coding sequence is TGTGCCAGCAGCGTGGACAGGGGGTCCGGGGCCAACGTCCTGACTTTC.

This chain links TRBV6-4 with TRBJ1-1; D remains unclear. Germline V lookup: CDR1 MRHNA, CDR2 SNTAGT. Deletions cut 3 bases from V and 4 bases from J, with 12 bases between. The CDR3 is 14 residues long. The CDR3 spells CASSERVWGTEAFF. The CDR3 nucleotides read TGTGCCAGCAGTGAGCGGGTTTGGGGCACTGAAGCTTTCTTT.

This chain connects TRBV24-1 to TRBJ1-2, with D uncertain. Trimming took 4 bases from V and 4 from J, leaving 9 bases between them. This CDR3 is 13 amino acids long. The V gene's germline CDR1 is KGHDR and CDR2 SFDVKD. DNA for the CDR3: TGTGCCACCAGTGACCTCGGGTTCTATGGCTACACCTTC. Translating it yields CATSDLGFYGYTF.

V gene TRBV6-5 combines with J gene TRBJ1-1; D remains unclear. The germline V and J ends were trimmed by 2 bases and 0 bases, with 10 bases remaining between them. From germline, CDR1 is MNHEY and CDR2 SVGAGI. The CDR3 consists of 15 residues. The CDR3: CASSYLRQMNTEAFF. The DNA of the CDR3 is TGTGCCAGCAGTTACCTCAGGCAAATGAACACTGAAGCTTTCTTT.

This chain uses TRBV7-8 with TRBJ1-2; D not certain. The CDR3 consists of 16 residues. Trimming pared 2 bases from V and 3 bases from J, leaving 16 bases between. Germline assignment: CDR1 SGHVS and CDR2 FQNEAQ. In DNA, the CDR3 is TGTGCCAGCAGCTTAAGGCCAGAGCCATCCTACTATGGCTACACCTTC. It encodes CASSLRPEPSYYGYTF. The variable domain in full, completed from reference TRBV7-8 and TRBJ1-2, reads GAGVSQSPRYKVAKRGQDVALRCDPISGHVSLFWYQQALGQGPEFLTYFQNEAQLDKSGLPSDRFFAERPEGSVSTLKIQRTQQEDSAVYLCASSLRPEPSYYGYTFGSGTRLTVV.

This clone has only one observation. This rearrangement joins TRBV4-2 to TRBJ2-5; 10 nucleotides match TRBD2. The ends lost 2 bases at V and 2 bases at J; junction bases unmatched: 8. This CDR3 contains 17 residues. Germline V CDR1 and CDR2: LGHNA, YNFKEQ. DNA of the CDR3: TGTGCCAGCAGCCAAAATGGGCCTAGCGGGGGTCAAGAGACCCAGTACTTC. This sequence encodes CASSQNGPSGGQETQYF.

The CDR3 bases are TGTGCCAGCAGCTCCCGGGACACCCCAACTAATGAAAAACTGTTTTTT. Translating it yields CASSSRDTPTNEKLFF. The chain carries TRBV7-8 and TRBJ1-4; D possibly corresponds to TRBD1 (6 bases). The CDR3 contains 16 residues. Per germline, CDR1 SGHVS and CDR2 FQNEAQ. V lost 4 bases to trimming and J lost 0 bases, with 12 bases between them.

The chain carries TRBV29-1 and TRBJ2-1; D is undetermined. V lost 0 bases to trimming and J lost 5 bases, with 14 bases between them. This CDR3 comprises 15 residues. Germline values: CDR1 SQVTM, CDR2 ANQGSEA. DNA for the CDR3: TGCAGCGTTGAAGATAGAACGGTACCCAACAATGAGCAGTTCTTC. It encodes CSVEDRTVPNNEQFF.

The chain uses TRBV6-5 and TRBJ1-5; D may be TRBD1 (5 bases). This CDR3 region has 15 residues. V gave up 8 bases and J gave up 7 bases, with 21 bases separating them. CDR1 and CDR2 from the germline V gene are MNHEY and SVGAGI. The CDR3 protein is CASAPDRGWGQPQHF. CDR3 coding DNA: TGTGCCAGCGCCCCCGATCGGGGGTGGGGACAGCCCCAGCATTTT.

The chain joins TRBV5-1 to TRBJ2-5, with 7 bases fitting TRBD2. The CDR3 is 14 residues long. V gave up 9 bases and J gave up 5 bases; unmatched junction bases: 13. Germline V gene sequence: CDR1 SGHRS, CDR2 YFSETQ. The CDR3 nucleotides are TGCGCCACCGCCCCGGGGGGACCCGGTGAGACCCAGTACTTC. Translating it yields CATAPGGPGETQYF. Looking up the rest from reference TRBV5-1 and TRBJ2-5 gives the full variable domain: KAGVTQTPRYLIKTRGQQVTLSCSPISGHRSVSWYQQTPGQGLQFLFEYFSETQRNKGNFPGRFSGRQFSNSRSEMNVSTLELGDSALYLCATAPGGPGETQYFGPGTRLLVL.